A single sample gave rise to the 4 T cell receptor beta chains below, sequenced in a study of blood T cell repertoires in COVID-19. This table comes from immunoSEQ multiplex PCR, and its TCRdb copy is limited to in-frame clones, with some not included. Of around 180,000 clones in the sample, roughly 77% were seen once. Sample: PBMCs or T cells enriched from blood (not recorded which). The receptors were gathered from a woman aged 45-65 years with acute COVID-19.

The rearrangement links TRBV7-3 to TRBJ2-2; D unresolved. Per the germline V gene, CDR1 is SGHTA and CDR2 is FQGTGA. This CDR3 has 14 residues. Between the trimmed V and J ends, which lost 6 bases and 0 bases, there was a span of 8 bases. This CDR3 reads CASSFTANTGELFF. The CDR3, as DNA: TGTGCCAGCAGTTTCACAGCGAACACCGGGGAGCTGTTTTTT.

The CDR3 nucleotides read TGTGCCAGCAGCTACCCGGGACAGAGCTCTGGAAACACCATATATTTT. Translating gives CASSYPGQSSGNTIYF. The chain recombines TRBV7-8 with TRBJ1-3, with 7 bases identical to TRBD1. V shed 4 bases, J shed 0 bases, and the junction held 6 bases outside the gene matches. CDR1 and CDR2 (germline): SGHVS, FQNEAQ. CDR3 length equals 16 residues.

The CDR3 region is CASSPRDRNEKLFF. The CDR3 DNA reads TGTGCCAGCAGCCCCCGGGACAGGAATGAAAAACTGTTTTTT. The chain combines TRBV3-1 (or the pseudogene TRBV3-2) with TRBJ1-4, with TRBD1 identical over 8 bases. CDR1 is LGHDT and CDR2 is YNNKEL in the germline V gene (reference sequence). V was clipped by 4 bases and J by 5 bases; unmatched bases: 3. The CDR3 loop spans 14 amino acids.

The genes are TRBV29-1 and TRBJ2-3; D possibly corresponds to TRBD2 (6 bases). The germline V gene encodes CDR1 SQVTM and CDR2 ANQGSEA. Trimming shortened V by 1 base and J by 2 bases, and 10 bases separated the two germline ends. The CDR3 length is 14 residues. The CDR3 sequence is CSVEAGEHTDTQYF. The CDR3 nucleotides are TGCAGCGTTGAAGCGGGGGAACACACAGATACGCAGTATTTT.